The text below deals with one T cell receptor (beta chain). As originally analysed: Reference gene primers were amplified, and this amplification served to estimate nucleated cell counts. The assay was immunoSEQ multiplex PCR, and TCRdb's table has in-frame clones only and misses some. D and trimming come from the DNA, and the V and J calls and clone size come from that table. The table has around 230,000 clones, 70% to 90% seen once. The data belong to a study of blood T cell repertoires in COVID-19. About the study: COVID-19 samples, acute and convalescent, were from the United States, Italy and Spain. T cells, B-cell-depleted T cells, or PBMCs provided the cDNA or gDNA that served as material.

The V gene's germline CDR1 is SGHTA and CDR2 FQGNSA. The CDR3 consists of 16 residues. With 3 bases removed from V and 10 bases from J, the gap between germline ends came to 24 bases. The clonotype originates from a man aged 35 to 55 with acute or convalescent COVID-19. The J gene is TRBJ1-1, the V gene TRBV7-2, with D possibly TRBD1 on 5 matching bases. The sequenced sample was peripheral blood. The CDR3 spells CASSFTGMAEGVGAFF. The CDR3 DNA is TGTGCCAGCAGCTTTACTGGGATGGCCGAAGGGGTGGGAGCTTTCTTT. The whole variable domain, filled in from reference TRBV7-2 and TRBJ1-1, reads GAGVSQSPSNKVTEKGKDVELRCDPISGHTALYWYRQSLGQGLEFLIYFQGNSAPDKSGLPSDRFSAERTGGSVSTLTIQRTQQEDSAVYLCASSFTGMAEGVGAFFGQGTRLTVV.